The present TCR beta chain was sequenced within a study of T cell changes during pregnancy in multiple sclerosis. V was shortened by 6 bases and J by 4 bases, with 12 bases between the two germline ends. CDR3 length: 13 amino acids. Germline lookup yields CDR1 SQVTM and CDR2 ANQGSEA. TCRdb's copy holds only in-frame clones and misses some; the assay was immunoSEQ multiplex PCR. The data contain 55,000 to 80,000 clones, around 94% of them seen just once; the ten biggest clones take up 0.5% to 0.65%. Here the sequenced sample was peripheral blood, taken in the third trimester of pregnancy. This chain links TRBV29-1 with TRBJ2-2, with a possible D match to TRBD2 (5 bases). The origin of this receptor is a female donor with multiple sclerosis, enrolled in a pregnancy study. The CDR3 region has the DNA TGCAGCGTCCTCGGACTGCGCACCGGGGAGCTGTTTTTT. Its protein product is CSVLGLRTGELFF.